One sample yielded the 9 T cell receptor beta chains listed below, sequenced in a study of control samples from healthy donors and cancer patients. Some clones are missing from TCRdb's copy, which holds only in-frame ones; the method was immunoSEQ multiplex PCR. The table shows about 100,000 clones, with roughly 84% occurring only once. Sequencing used blood. The receptor set was obtained from a woman in her forties or fifties in good health.

V gene TRBV3-1 (or the pseudogene TRBV3-2) combines with J gene TRBJ2-6; no definite D call. Germline V lookup: CDR1 LGHDT, CDR2 YNNKEL (reference sequence). Between the trimmed V and J ends, which lost 1 base and 3 bases, there was a span of 19 bases. There are 19 residues in the CDR3. The CDR3 protein is CASSQVARNPLNGANVLTF. The CDR3 bases are TGTGCCAGCAGCCAAGTGGCGAGAAACCCTTTGAATGGGGCCAACGTCCTGACTTTC.

This chain links TRBV7-8 with TRBJ2-7, with D tentatively TRBD2 (6 bases). This CDR3 contains 13 residues. V gave up 1 base and J gave up 7 bases, with 11 bases separating them. Germline loops: CDR1 SGHVS, CDR2 FQNEAQ. CDR3 DNA sequence: TGTGCCAGCAGCTTAGTCGTTCGGGGGGAGCAGTACTTC. Encoded protein: CASSLVVRGEQYF.

The chain employs TRBV3-1 (or the pseudogene TRBV3-2) and TRBJ2-3; D tentatively fits TRBD1 or TRBD2 (5 bases each). Germline loops: CDR1 LGHDT, CDR2 YNNKEL (reference sequence). Between the trimmed V and J ends, which lost 2 bases and 7 bases, there was a span of 25 bases. The CDR3 length is 18 residues. The CDR3 coding sequence is TGTGCCAGCAGCCAACGAAAGGACGGGACCGGCAGTATGAATACGCAGTATTTT. Its translation: CASSQRKDGTGSMNTQYF.

Only a few counts were recorded for this clone. The rearrangement uses TRBV11-3 and TRBJ1-6; D not certain. Germline CDR1 is SGHNT and CDR2 is YENEEA. With 3 bases removed from V and 9 bases from J, the gap between germline ends came to 6 bases. The CDR3 sequence is 12 residues long. CDR3 in DNA: TGTGCCAGCAGCTTTACGGGTTCACCCCTCCACTTT. Translating it yields CASSFTGSPLHF. Together with reference TRBV11-3 and TRBJ1-6, the CDR3 gives the full variable domain: EAGVVQSPRYKIIEKKQPVAFWCNPISGHNTLYWYLQNLGQGPELLIRYENEEAVDDSQLPKDRFSAERLKGVDSTLKIQPAELGDSAVYLCASSFTGSPLHFGNGTRLTVT.

The rearrangement joins TRBV6-6 to TRBJ2-1, with 13 bases fitting TRBD2. Unmatched junction bases numbered 9, after V lost 5 bases and J lost 8 bases. The CDR3 is made up of 16 amino acids. Germline CDR1 and CDR2: MNHNY and SVGAGI (reference sequence). CDR3: CASSRTSGGILDEQFF. The CDR3 DNA sequence: TGTGCCAGCAGTAGGACTAGCGGGGGCATCTTGGATGAGCAGTTCTTC.

V usage is TRBV7-2 and J usage is TRBJ1-5; no reliable D call. Trimming took off 2 bases at V and 0 bases at J, with 8 bases between the two ends. The CDR3 runs 15 residues. Germline CDR1 SGHTA, CDR2 FQGNSA. The CDR3 spells CASSLMSNSNQPQHF. As DNA, the CDR3 is TGTGCCAGCAGCTTAATGTCGAATAGCAATCAGCCCCAGCATTTT.

The gene calls are TRBV27 and TRBJ1-2, with a possible D match to TRBD1 (6 bases). V lost 3 bases and J 8 bases, leaving 16 bases between the germline ends. The CDR3 loop spans 14 amino acids. The V gene's germline CDR1 is MNHEY and CDR2 SMNVEV (reference sequence). The CDR3 protein is CASSFSGGLRGYTF. CDR3 bases: TGTGCCAGCAGTTTTTCCGGGGGGCTGCGGGGCTACACCTTC.

The CDR3 nucleotides read TGTGCCAGCAGCCAGGACGGGATCAACACCGGGGAGCTGTTTTTT. Its protein is CASSQDGINTGELFF. The chain links TRBV7-2 to TRBJ2-2, with D perhaps matching TRBD2 (5 bases). The V and J ends lost 5 bases and 2 bases respectively, with 12 bases between them. CDR1 SGHTA and CDR2 FQGNSA come from the germline V gene. The CDR3 runs to 15 residues.

The chain recombines TRBV5-1 with TRBJ1-2, with a tentative D call TRBD1 (5 bases). CDR3 length equals 16 residues. Germline loops: CDR1 SGHRS, CDR2 YFSETQ. The V gene lost 4 bases and the J gene lost 0 bases, with 16 bases spanning the gap. CDR3 loop: CASSLPETVTNYGYTF. The CDR3 nucleotides read TGCGCCAGCAGCCTCCCTGAGACAGTTACTAACTATGGCTACACCTTC.